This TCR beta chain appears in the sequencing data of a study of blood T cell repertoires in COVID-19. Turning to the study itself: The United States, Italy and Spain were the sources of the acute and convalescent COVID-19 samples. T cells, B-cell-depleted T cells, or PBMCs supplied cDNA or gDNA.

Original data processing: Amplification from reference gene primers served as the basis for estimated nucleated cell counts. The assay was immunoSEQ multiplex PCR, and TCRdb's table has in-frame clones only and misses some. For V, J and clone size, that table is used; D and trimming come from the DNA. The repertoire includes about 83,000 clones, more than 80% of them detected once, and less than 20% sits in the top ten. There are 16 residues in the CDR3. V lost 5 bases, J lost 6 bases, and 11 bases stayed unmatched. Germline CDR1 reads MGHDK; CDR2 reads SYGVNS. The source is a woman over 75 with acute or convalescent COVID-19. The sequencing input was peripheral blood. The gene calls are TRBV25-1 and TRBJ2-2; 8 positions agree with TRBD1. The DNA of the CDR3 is TGTGCCAGCAGTAAAGGTTTCACAGGGGGTCCCGGGGAGCTGTTTTTT. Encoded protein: CASSKGFTGGPGELFF. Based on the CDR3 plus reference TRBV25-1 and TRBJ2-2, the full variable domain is EADIYQTPRYLVIGTGKKITLECSQTMGHDKMYWYQQDPGMELHLIHYSYGVNSTEKGDLSSESTVSRIRTEHFPLTLESARPSHTSQYLCASSKGFTGGPGELFFGEGSRLTVL.